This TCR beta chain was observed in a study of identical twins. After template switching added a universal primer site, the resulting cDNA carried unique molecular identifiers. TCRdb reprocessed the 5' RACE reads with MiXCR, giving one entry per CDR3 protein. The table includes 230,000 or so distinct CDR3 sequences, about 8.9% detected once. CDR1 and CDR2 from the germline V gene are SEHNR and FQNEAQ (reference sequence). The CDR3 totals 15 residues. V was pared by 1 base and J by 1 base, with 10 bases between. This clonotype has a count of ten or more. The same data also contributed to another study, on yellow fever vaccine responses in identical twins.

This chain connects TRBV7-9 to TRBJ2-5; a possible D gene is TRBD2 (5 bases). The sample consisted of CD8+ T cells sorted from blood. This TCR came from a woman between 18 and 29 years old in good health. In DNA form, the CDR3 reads TGTGCCAGCAGCTTAGTAACGGGATTCCAAGAGACCCAGTACTTC. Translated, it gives CASSLVTGFQETQYF.